The 31 T cell receptor beta chains given below trace back to one sample, sequenced in a study of blood T cell repertoires in COVID-19. Using immunoSEQ multiplex PCR, the repertoire was profiled, and TCRdb retains in-frame clones only, with some absent. This repertoire shows approximately 260,000 clones, 80% to 90% found once; its top ten account for approximately 4%. The material sequenced was PBMCs or T cells enriched from blood (not recorded which). These receptors came from a man aged 30-40 years with acute COVID-19.

The chain employs TRBV5-1 and TRBJ1-1, with D tentatively TRBD1 (6 bases). The CDR3 loop spans 16 amino acids. CDR1 is SGHRS, CDR2 YFSETQ, per germline. V was cut by 0 bases and J by 3 bases, with 15 bases left in between. Here the CDR3 DNA reads TGCGCCAGCAGCTTGGACAGGGTCGGAAGGGACACTGAAGCTTTCTTT. The encoded protein is CASSLDRVGRDTEAFF.

This clone has a single count. The chain combines TRBV4-1 with TRBJ2-7, with unresolved D. CDR3 size: 16 residues. V was cut by 0 bases and J by 1 base, with 13 bases left in between. Looked up from germline, CDR1 is MGHRA and CDR2 is YSYEKL. For the CDR3, the DNA is TGCGCCAGCAGCCAAGATCTGAGCGCGATTTCCTACGAGCAGTACGTC. Translated: CASSQDLSAISYEQYV.

The chain uses TRBV28 and TRBJ1-6, with 9 bases matching TRBD1. The CDR3 covers 15 residues. CDR1 MDHEN and CDR2 SYDVKM come from the germline V gene. J was trimmed by 9 bases and V by 2 bases; bases with no gene match: 5. In DNA form, the CDR3 reads TGTGCCAGCAGTTTAGGGACAGGGCGTGGTTCACCCCTCCACTTT. Protein: CASSLGTGRGSPLHF.

The chain joins TRBV5-1 to TRBJ1-6, with D perhaps TRBD1 (6 bases). This CDR3 comprises 15 residues. Trimming stripped 5 bases from V and 7 bases from J, with 16 bases between. Germline V CDR1 and CDR2: SGHRS, YFSETQ. CDR3 sequence (DNA): TGCGCCAGCAGTCGGTCCGGACAGACGAATTCACCCCTCCACTTT. Translated: CASSRSGQTNSPLHF.

The chain employs TRBV5-8 and TRBJ1-5; no firm D call. V was pared by 1 base and J by 3 bases, with 14 bases between. The CDR3 is 16 residues long. Germline V gene data show CDR1 as SGHTS and CDR2 as YDEGEE. CDR3 amino acids: CASSLNYGLTNQPQHF. In nucleotides, the CDR3 is TGTGCCAGCAGCTTGAATTACGGGTTGACCAATCAGCCCCAGCATTTT.

The chain is built from TRBV7-2 and TRBJ2-1, with D uncertain. From germline, CDR1 is SGHTA and CDR2 FQGNSA. The CDR3 runs to 12 residues. Trimming stripped 8 bases from V and 9 bases from J, with 14 bases between. CDR3 nucleotide sequence: TGTGCCAGCTCTTCCTCCCCCTTTGAGCAGTTCTTC. Translated, it gives CASSSSPFEQFF.

The chain uses TRBV9 and TRBJ1-3, with D unclear. The CDR3 length is 14 residues. V lost 3 bases and J 2 bases, leaving 9 bases between the germline ends. Germline V gene lookup returns CDR1 SGDLS and CDR2 YYNGEE. CDR3 nucleotides: TGTGCCAGCAGCGCCGGAGGGACTGGAAACACCATATATTTT. This gives the protein CASSAGGTGNTIYF.

The chain recombines TRBV5-5 with TRBJ2-2, with a tentative D call TRBD2 (5 bases). CDR3 size: 12 residues. Germline loops: CDR1 SGHKS, CDR2 YYEKEE (reference sequence). V gave up 1 base and J gave up 9 bases, with 7 bases separating them. Here the CDR3 DNA reads TGTGCCAGCAGCTTGAGAGGGTGGGAGCTGTTTTTT. This encodes CASSLRGWELFF.

Regarding this clone: One junction end disagrees with the germline gene, perhaps due to a read error. V and J are TRBV6-2 or TRBV6-3 and TRBJ2-5; 11 bases match TRBD2. This CDR3 comprises 14 residues. CDR1 and CDR2 (germline): MNHEY, SVGEGT. In DNA, the CDR3 is TGTGCCAGCAGCCGACTAGCGGGGCAAGGGACCCAGTACTTC. Protein: CASSRLAGQGTQYF.

This chain connects TRBV25-1 to TRBJ1-5, with 8 bases lining up with TRBD1. The CDR3 is 12 amino acids. The V segment lost 9 bases and the J segment 6 bases; nucleotides outside the gene matches: 4. Germline CDR1 is MGHDK and CDR2 is SYGVNS. The DNA of the CDR3 is TGTGCCAGTCAGGGGGCGGGTCAGCCCCAGCATTTT. This gives the protein CASQGAGQPQHF.

V gene TRBV27 combines with J gene TRBJ1-6; TRBD1 might be the D (5 bases). The CDR3 consists of 12 residues. Germline V gene data show CDR1 as MNHEY and CDR2 as SMNVEV (reference sequence). Trimming removed 2 bases at V and 9 bases at J, with 5 bases between. CDR3 coding DNA: TGTGCCAGCAGTTTACAGGGTTCACCCCTCCACTTT. It is translated as CASSLQGSPLHF.

This clone has a single count. V is TRBV4-3 and J is TRBJ1-6; TRBD1 might be the D (5 bases). Germline assignment: CDR1 LGHNA and CDR2 YSLEER. The CDR3 has 17 amino acids. Trimming cost V 0 bases and J 4 bases, with 13 bases left between them. The CDR3 DNA is TGCGCCAGCAGCCAAGATTTTGCAGGGTCGTATAATTCACCCCTCCACTTT. It is translated as CASSQDFAGSYNSPLHF.

This chain joins TRBV18 and TRBJ1-1; perhaps TRBD1 as D (5 bases). V lost 3 bases to trimming and J lost 6 bases, with 11 bases between them. Germline assignment: CDR1 KGHSH and CDR2 LQKENI. This CDR3 is built from 13 residues. Here the CDR3 reads CASSPDSDAEAFF. The CDR3 DNA is TGTGCCAGCTCACCCGACAGTGACGCTGAAGCTTTCTTT.

The CDR3 sequence is CASSLQLAGGSYDEQFF. The CDR3 coding sequence is TGCGCCAGCAGCTTACAGCTAGCGGGGGGGAGTTATGATGAGCAGTTCTTC. The rearrangement joins TRBV5-1 to TRBJ2-1, with 12 bases fitting TRBD2. The V segment lost 2 bases and the J segment 8 bases; nucleotides outside the gene matches: 11. The CDR3 totals 17 residues. Germline V gives CDR1 SGHRS, CDR2 YFSETQ.

The rearrangement uses TRBV20-1 and TRBJ2-2; possible D gene TRBD2, 5 bases. V lost 3 bases to trimming and J lost 7 bases, with 9 bases between them. The CDR3 extends over 12 amino acids. Looked up from germline, CDR1 is DFQATT and CDR2 is SNEGSKA (reference sequence). CDR3 protein: CSASRRVGELFF. The CDR3 bases are TGCAGTGCTAGTCGGCGGGTCGGGGAGCTGTTTTTT.

Only a few counts were recorded for this clone. V is TRBV6-5 and J is TRBJ2-5; tentatively, D is TRBD2 (6 bases). Deletions cut 2 bases from V and 5 bases from J, with 12 bases between. This CDR3 has 14 amino acids. Germline CDR1 is MNHEY and CDR2 is SVGAGI. CDR3 loop: CASSYTPGRETQYF. CDR3 coding DNA: TGTGCCAGCAGTTACACTCCAGGGAGGGAGACCCAGTACTTC.

The chain links TRBV7-3 to TRBJ1-2; 7 nucleotides agree with TRBD1. CDR1 is SGHTA and CDR2 is FQGTGA in the germline V gene. V lost 5 bases and J lost 2; bases outside the gene matches: 8. The CDR3 is 15 residues long. As DNA, the CDR3 is TGTGCCAGCAGCCCCTCCTTGACAGGGAACTATGGCTACACCTTC. Translated: CASSPSLTGNYGYTF.

CDR3: CASSQTRNLQETQYF. In nucleotides, the CDR3 is TGTGCCAGCTCTCAAACTAGGAACCTACAAGAGACCCAGTACTTC. V gene TRBV18 combines with J gene TRBJ2-5; possibly TRBD2 for D (5 bases). The CDR3 is 15 residues long. V lost 6 bases to trimming and J lost 2 bases, with 16 bases between them. Per the germline V gene, CDR1 is KGHSH and CDR2 is LQKENI.

V usage is TRBV18 and J usage is TRBJ1-5, with TRBD1 matching 8 bases. With V trimmed by 3 bases and J by 4 bases, 2 bases remained unmatched. CDR3 length: 14 amino acids. The germline gives CDR1 KGHSH, CDR2 LQKENI. CDR3 DNA: TGTGCCAGCTCACCGGGACAGGCGAATCAGCCCCAGCATTTT. Amino acid sequence: CASSPGQANQPQHF.

The chain employs TRBV6-2 or TRBV6-3 and TRBJ2-7; 10 bases are a match to TRBD1. Unmatched junction bases numbered 8, after V lost 4 bases and J lost 5 bases. This CDR3 is 15 amino acids long. CDR1 and CDR2 from the germline V gene are MNHEY and SVGEGT. CDR3 sequence reads: CASSSAPDRGNEQYV. DNA of the CDR3: TGTGCCAGCAGTTCCGCCCCGGACAGGGGGAACGAGCAGTACGTC.

The V and J genes are TRBV5-4 and TRBJ1-2, with 7 nucleotides matching TRBD1. The length of the CDR3 is 15 residues. J gave up 2 bases and V 4 bases, and 8 bases lay outside the gene matches. Looked up from germline, CDR1 is SGHNT and CDR2 is YYREEE (reference sequence). CDR3 protein: CASSRLADRNYGYTF. DNA of the CDR3: TGTGCCAGCAGCCGCCTCGCGGACAGGAACTATGGCTACACCTTC. The full variable domain, completed using reference TRBV5-4 and TRBJ1-2, is ETGVTQSPTHLIKTRGQQVTLRCSSQSGHNTVSWYQQALGQGPQFIFQYYREEENGRGNFPPRFSGLQFPNYSSELNVNALELDDSALYLCASSRLADRNYGYTFGSGTRLTVV.

The chain links TRBV27 to TRBJ1-2; the D gene is possibly TRBD1 (6 bases). Germline loops: CDR1 MNHEY, CDR2 SMNVEV (reference sequence). Trimming shortened V by 6 bases and J by 4 bases, and 21 bases separated the two germline ends. CDR3 length: 16 amino acids. The DNA of the CDR3 is TGTGCCAGCAGCCGGTCTGGGGGGGCCTTCGTCTATGGCTACACCTTC. Its protein product is CASSRSGGAFVYGYTF.

The chain uses TRBV7-9 and TRBJ1-6; TRBD1 is a possible D gene (5 bases). The CDR3 covers 15 residues. V lost 5 bases to trimming and J lost 6 bases, with 14 bases between them. Germline V gene lookup returns CDR1 SEHNR and CDR2 FQNEAQ (reference sequence). In nucleotides, the CDR3 is TGTGCCAGCAGCGACACCGGGGGAATTAATTCACCCCTCCACTTT. It yields the protein CASSDTGGINSPLHF.

The chain couples TRBV7-9 to TRBJ1-1; D is unresolved. CDR1 is SEHNR, CDR2 FQNEAQ, per germline (reference sequence). The CDR3 covers 13 residues. V lost 2 bases, J lost 4 bases, and 8 bases lay in between. The CDR3 bases are TGTGCCAGCAGCTTAAGTTCGGGCACTGAAGCTTTCTTT. Protein: CASSLSSGTEAFF.

The chain couples TRBV27 to TRBJ2-6, with TRBD1 matching 7 bases. The trim removed 5 bases at V and 2 bases at J, leaving 12 bases unmatched. Per the germline V gene, CDR1 is MNHEY and CDR2 is SMNVEV (reference sequence). The CDR3 spans 18 residues. The CDR3 DNA is TGTGCCAGCAGTCTCAGACAGGGAGTGGCCACTGGGGCCAACGTCCTGACTTTC. This codes for CASSLRQGVATGANVLTF.

The rearrangement joins TRBV7-9 to TRBJ1-5; 8 nucleotides line up with TRBD1. This CDR3 has 14 residues. The V gene end was trimmed by 5 bases and the J gene end by 3 bases; junction bases not matched to a gene: 3. Per the germline V gene, CDR1 is SEHNR and CDR2 is FQNEAQ (reference sequence). The CDR3 DNA reads as TGTGCCAGCAGCGTGACAGGGGCCAATCAGCCCCAGCATTTT. Its protein is CASSVTGANQPQHF.

The V and J genes are TRBV27 and TRBJ1-1; 8 bases are a match to TRBD1. Germline V lookup: CDR1 MNHEY, CDR2 SMNVEV (reference sequence). The CDR3 length is 17 residues. Trimming at V came to 4 bases and at J to 4 bases, leaving 14 bases not matched to a gene. This CDR3 is CASSSGQGLPGSTEAFF. The CDR3 DNA sequence: TGTGCCAGCAGTTCAGGACAGGGTCTGCCGGGGAGCACTGAAGCTTTCTTT.

This sequence joins TRBV9 and TRBJ2-1, with D maybe TRBD1 (7 bases). V dropped 3 bases and J dropped 1 base, with 11 bases sitting between them. Germline V gene lookup returns CDR1 SGDLS and CDR2 YYNGEE. CDR3 length: 15 amino acids. Here the CDR3 reads CASSGGTASYNEQFF. Written as DNA, the CDR3 is TGTGCCAGCAGCGGCGGGACAGCTTCCTACAATGAGCAGTTCTTC.

This clone was recorded a few times. This chain uses TRBV28 with TRBJ2-7; the match to TRBD1 covers 9 bases. Germline assignment: CDR1 MDHEN and CDR2 SYDVKM. V shed 6 bases and J 12 bases; nucleotides not matched to a gene: 9. The CDR3 has 12 residues. CDR3 loop: CASSPRTGVRYV. CDR3 in DNA: TGTGCCAGCAGCCCTAGGACAGGGGTGAGGTACGTC.

This clone is a singleton in its sample. The gene calls are TRBV28 and TRBJ1-2; TRBD1 matches at 7 bases. J gave up 7 bases and V 6 bases, and 11 bases lay outside the gene matches. CDR3 length: 14 residues. Germline-derived CDR1 and CDR2 are MDHEN and SYDVKM. The CDR3: CASRTSGGGSGYTF. DNA of the CDR3: TGTGCCAGCAGGACCTCGGGAGGGGGCAGTGGCTACACCTTC.

The V call is TRBV6-2 or TRBV6-3, the J call TRBJ2-1, with 15 bases lining up with TRBD2. This CDR3 contains 15 residues. Germline CDR1 is MNHEY and CDR2 is SVGEGT. V shed 5 bases and J 13 bases; nucleotides not matched to a gene: 9. The CDR3 coding sequence is TGTGCCAGCAGTCCCGGGACTAGCGGGAGGCCGGGACAGTTCTTC. It specifies CASSPGTSGRPGQFF.